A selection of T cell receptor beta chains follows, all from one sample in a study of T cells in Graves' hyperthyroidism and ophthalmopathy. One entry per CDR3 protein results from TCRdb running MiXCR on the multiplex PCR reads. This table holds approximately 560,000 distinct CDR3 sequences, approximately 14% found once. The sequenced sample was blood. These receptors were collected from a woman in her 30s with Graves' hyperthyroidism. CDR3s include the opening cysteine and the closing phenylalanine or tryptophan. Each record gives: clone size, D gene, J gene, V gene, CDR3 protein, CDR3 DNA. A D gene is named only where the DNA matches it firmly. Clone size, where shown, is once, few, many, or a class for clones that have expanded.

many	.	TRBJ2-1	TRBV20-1	CSATTYGYEQFF	TGCAGTGCTACAACGTACGGTTATGAGCAGTTCTTC
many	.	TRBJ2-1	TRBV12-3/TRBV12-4	CASSLLIVAGDSILEQFF	TGTGCCAGCAGTTTACTTATCGTGGCCGGTGATTCCATCCTTGAGCAGTTCTTC
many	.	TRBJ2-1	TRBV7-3	CASSPTGGYNEQFF	TGTGCCAGCAGCCCCACCGGGGGCTACAATGAGCAGTTCTTC
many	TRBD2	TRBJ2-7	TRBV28	CASTTSGAYEQYF	TGTGCCAGCACCACTAGCGGAGCCTACGAGCAGTACTTC
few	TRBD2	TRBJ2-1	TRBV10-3	CAIRAEREGNEQFF	TGTGCCATCAGGGCTGAGCGGGAGGGCAATGAGCAGTTCTTC
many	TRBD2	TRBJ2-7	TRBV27	CASRHTSGGTYEQYF	TGTGCCAGCAGGCATACTAGCGGAGGGACCTACGAGCAGTACTTC
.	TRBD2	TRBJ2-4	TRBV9	CASSVETSGRAQYF	TGTGCCAGCAGCGTAGAGACTAGCGGGAGGGCTCAGTACTTC
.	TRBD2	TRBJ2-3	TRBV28	CASRGGAAISTDTQYF	TGTGCCAGCAGGGGAGGGGCAGCTATTAGCACAGATACGCAGTATTTT
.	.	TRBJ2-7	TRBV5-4	CASSPNPDSSYEQYF	TGTGCCAGCAGCCCTAACCCTGACTCGTCCTACGAGCAGTACTTC
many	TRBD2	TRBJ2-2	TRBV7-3	CASSPLPLAGNTGELFF	TGTGCCAGCAGCCCACTGCCCCTAGCGGGGAACACCGGGGAGCTGTTTTTT
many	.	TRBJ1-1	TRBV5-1	CASSLVLRPNTEAFF	TGCGCCAGCAGCTTGGTCCTTCGACCGAACACTGAAGCTTTCTTT
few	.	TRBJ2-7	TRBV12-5	CASAPFEKNFPNSEYF	TGTGCTAGTGCCCCGTTCGAGAAGAATTTTCCAAATAGTGAGTACTTC
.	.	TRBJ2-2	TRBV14	CASSQVPDWLFF	TGTGCCAGCAGCCAAGTCCCTGACTGGCTGTTTTTT
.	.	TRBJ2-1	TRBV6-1	CASSEPSGLYNEQFF	TGTGCCAGCAGTGAACCATCTGGACTTTACAATGAGCAGTTCTTC
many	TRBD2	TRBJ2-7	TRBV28	CATVRAGGSYEQYF	TGTGCCACCGTACGCGCGGGAGGCTCCTACGAGCAGTACTTC
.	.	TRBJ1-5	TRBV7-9	CASSLSRGQNQPQHF	TGTGCCAGCAGCTTAAGCAGGGGCCAGAATCAGCCCCAGCATTTT
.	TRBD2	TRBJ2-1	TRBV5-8	CASSLAAGGLNEQFF	TGTGCCAGCAGCTTGGCAGCGGGAGGTCTAAATGAGCAGTTCTTC
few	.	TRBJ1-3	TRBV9	CASSVGVDSGNTIYF	TGTGCCAGCAGCGTAGGGGTTGACTCTGGAAACACCATATATTTT
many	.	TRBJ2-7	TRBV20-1	CSASIDRAYEQYF	TGCAGTGCTAGTATAGACAGAGCCTACGAGCAGTACTTC
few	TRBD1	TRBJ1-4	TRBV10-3	CAISEGTGGEKLFF	TGTGCCATCAGTGAAGGGACAGGGGGGGAAAAACTGTTTTTT
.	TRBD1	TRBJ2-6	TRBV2	CASSRKIQGSGANVLTF	TGTGCCAGCAGTCGGAAAATACAGGGGTCTGGGGCCAACGTCCTGACTTTC
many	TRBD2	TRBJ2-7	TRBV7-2	CASSPSGSLAYEQYF	TGTGCCAGCAGCCCTAGCGGGAGTTTGGCCTACGAGCAGTACTTC
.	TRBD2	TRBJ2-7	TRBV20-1	CSAKAGRESHEQYF	TGCAGTGCTAAGGCAGGGCGGGAGAGCCACGAGCAGTACTTC
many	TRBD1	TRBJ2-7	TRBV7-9	CASSKTGGALGYEQYF	TGTGCCAGCAGCAAGACAGGGGGCGCGTTGGGCTACGAGCAGTACTTC
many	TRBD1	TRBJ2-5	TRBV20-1	CSAQTGVRETQYF	TGCAGTGCGCAGACAGGGGTCCGGGAGACCCAGTACTTC
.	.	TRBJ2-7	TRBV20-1	CSATTGHSSYEQYF	TGCAGTGCTACCACGGGACACAGCTCCTACGAGCAGTACTTC
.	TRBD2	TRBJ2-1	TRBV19	CASSGALAGPNEQFF	TGTGCCAGTAGTGGGGCCCTAGCGGGACCCAATGAGCAGTTCTTC